In its sample, the clone carrying this T cell receptor beta chain was seen a few times. No antigen is known for it. Autoimmune disease history or systemic immunosuppression led to patient exclusion. This entry is derived from a study of OX40 agonist ivuxolimab in advanced cancers. Study results and caveats: Normalized T-cell clonal expansion was also low in a subset of nonresponders.

This table comes from immunoSEQ multiplex PCR, and its TCRdb copy is limited to in-frame clones, with some not included. The sample holds tens of thousands of clones, more than 70% seen once. Germline V gene sequence: CDR1 SGHAT, CDR2 FQNNGV. Unmatched junction bases numbered 17, after V lost 5 bases and J lost 4 bases. This CDR3 is built from 17 residues. V usage is TRBV11-2 and J usage is TRBJ2-7, with 7 positions matching TRBD2. The source material was CD4+ or CD8+ T cells sorted from blood, sampled in a trial of the OX40 agonist ivuxolimab. The TCR sequence derives from an adult with an advanced solid tumor such as melanoma, head and neck, liver or kidney cancer. This chain's CDR3 is CASSPLVGGRKVYEQYF. CDR3 sequence (DNA): TGTGCCAGCAGCCCACTCGTCGGGGGGAGAAAAGTTTACGAGCAGTACTTC.